A single T cell receptor (beta chain) is shown here with its context. Its antigen target is currently unknown. Base qualities are not recorded, but no much larger clone differs from it by a single base. Each collaborating institution followed its own protocols to collect whole blood in K2EDTA tubes. For TCRbeta analysis, collaborators shipped samples as frozen whole blood, isolated PBMCs, or DNA extracted from either of those sample types. These data come from a study of blood T cell repertoires in COVID-19 (TCRdb year 2020). Study-wide context: Collaborator samples came from the United States, Italy and Spain and covered acute and convalescent phases of COVID-19. The material from the prospective study consisted of cDNA or gDNA derived from T cells, B-cell-depleted T cells, or PBMCs. Deeply sampled blood TCRbeta repertoires from subjects exposed to, actively infected with, or recovered from COVID-19 were included in the dataset. The repertoires were released in a freely available public database intended as a resource for research on the immune response to SARS-CoV-2. Samples were obtained from the ongoing ImmuneRACE study (first 160 participants) and from over 1,000 subjects provided by 6 global collaborators. The sample metadata nearly always contained a de-identified subject ID, COVID-19 status, age in years and sex. Where HLA class I and class II types were available, the types were taken from metadata supplied by the sample provider, not from assay-based typing. Overall study results and their limits: The amount of clinical and demographic metadata varied by source and participant and was provided uncurated.

TCRbeta CDR3 regions were amplified from genomic DNA using the immunoSEQ Assay, a bias-controlled multiplex PCR. Under the source paper's analysis protocol: The number of nucleated cells in each sample was estimated from the amplification of reference gene primers within the assay. To quantify the absolute abundance of each unique TCRbeta CDR3 rearrangement, sequence reads were collapsed and filtered. For each sample, productive Simpson clonality was calculated as the square root of Simpson's diversity index over productive rearrangements. Entries here come from immuneACCESS through TCRdb and include only in-frame sequences with V and J called. Some clones fail to appear in such tables; in the studies checked, an unresolved V gene covers under half of the shortfall, and the cause of the remainder is unknown. That table supplies the V and J calls and clone size; D and trimming were determined from the DNA. The sample records hundreds of thousands of clones, 80% to 85% of which are singletons. In total, the top ten clones hold around 18% of the sample.

V is clipped by 4 bases and J by 10 bases, and the sequence between their germline boundaries is 11 bases long. The germline V gene yields SGHNT for CDR1 and YENEEA for CDR2. Spanning cysteine to phenylalanine, the CDR3 consists of 12 amino acids. Of all the DNA, just the CDR3 is kept, 36 bases in frame from base 1. The V gene is TRBV11-3 and the J gene is TRBJ2-1; matching of 6 bases hints at TRBD2 as the D gene. The clonotype originates from a woman of 80 years or more with active or convalescent COVID-19. The sample was peripheral blood. The DNA reads as follows: TGTGCCAGCAGCTCTCGGGACTCGGAGCAGTTCTTC. Its translation reads: CASSSRDSEQFF. Supplemented by the reference TRBV11-3 and TRBJ2-1 proteins around the CDR3, the complete variable domain is EAGVVQSPRYKIIEKKQPVAFWCNPISGHNTLYWYLQNLGQGPELLIRYENEEAVDDSQLPKDRFSAERLKGVDSTLKIQPAELGDSAVYLCASSSRDSEQFFGPGTRLTVL.